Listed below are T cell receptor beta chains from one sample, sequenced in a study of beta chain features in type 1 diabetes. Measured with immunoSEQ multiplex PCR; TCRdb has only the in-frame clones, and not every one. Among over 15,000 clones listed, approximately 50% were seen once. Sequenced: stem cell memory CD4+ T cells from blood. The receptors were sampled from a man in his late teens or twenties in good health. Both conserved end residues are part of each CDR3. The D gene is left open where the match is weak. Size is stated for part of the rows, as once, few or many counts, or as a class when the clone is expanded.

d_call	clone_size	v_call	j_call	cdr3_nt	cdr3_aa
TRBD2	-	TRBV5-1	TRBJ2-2	TGCGCCAGCAGCATCACTAGCGGGGCTAACACCGGGGAGCTGTTTTTT	CASSITSGANTGELFF
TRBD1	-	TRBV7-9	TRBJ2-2	TGTGCCAGCAACCGGGACAGGGGGTCTTCTCCGAACACCGGGGAGCTGTTTTTT	CASNRDRGSSPNTGELFF
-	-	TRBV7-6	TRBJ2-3	TGTGCCAGCAGCTCGACAGCAGATACGCAGTATTTT	CASSSTADTQYF
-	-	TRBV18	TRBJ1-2	TGTGCCAGCTCACGACCGCGGCTGAACATGGGCTACACCTTC	CASSRPRLNMGYTF
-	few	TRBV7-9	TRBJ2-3	TGTGCCAGCAGCTTACTGTTAGTGGATACGCAGTATTTT	CASSLLLVDTQYF
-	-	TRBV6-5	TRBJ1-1	TGTGCCAGCGGGCGAGGGGGCACTGAAGCTTTCTTT	CASGRGGTEAFF
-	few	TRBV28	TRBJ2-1	TGTGCCAGCACCCCTTTCGGGAAAAATGAGCAGTTCTTC	CASTPFGKNEQFF
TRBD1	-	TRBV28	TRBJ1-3	TGTGCCAGCACCGCAGGGGGCTCTGGAAACACCATATATTTT	CASTAGGSGNTIYF
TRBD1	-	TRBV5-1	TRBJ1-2	TGCGCCAGCAGCAGCTCCCGGGACAGGGGAGGCTACACCTTC	CASSSSRDRGGYTF
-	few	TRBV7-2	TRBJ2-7	TGTGCCAGCAGCTTAGCAACAGGTAGCTCCTACGAGCAGTACTTC	CASSLATGSSYEQYF
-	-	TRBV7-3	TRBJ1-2	TGTGCCAGCAGCTCTGGCCCCCTGTCTGGCTACACCTTC	CASSSGPLSGYTF
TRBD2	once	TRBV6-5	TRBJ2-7	TGTGCCAGCAGCCCCCAGCGGGGGACCAACTACGAGCAGTACTTC	CASSPQRGTNYEQYF
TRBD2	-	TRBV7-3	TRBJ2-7	TGTGCCAGCAGCCCACCGCGGGGGAGCTCCTACGAGCAGTACTTC	CASSPPRGSSYEQYF
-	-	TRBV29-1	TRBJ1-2	TGCAGCGTTGAAGGGAGGGCAAATAACTATGGCTACACCTTC	CSVEGRANNYGYTF
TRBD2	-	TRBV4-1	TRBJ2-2	TGCGCCAGCAGCCAACGGACTAGGGACACCGGGGAGCTGTTTTTT	CASSQRTRDTGELFF
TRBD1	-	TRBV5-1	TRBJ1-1	TGCGCCAGCAGCCTGACAGGGGCCTCGAACACTGAAGCTTTCTTT	CASSLTGASNTEAFF
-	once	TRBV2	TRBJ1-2	TGTGCCAGCAGTGAAGTTGTTGTTTTTCAGTACTATGGCTACACCTTC	CASSEVVVFQYYGYTF
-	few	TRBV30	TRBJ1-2	TGTGCCTGGAGTGGATTTCAGGGGATATATGGCTACACCTTC	CAWSGFQGIYGYTF
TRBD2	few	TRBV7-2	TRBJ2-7	TGTGCCATCGGGAGGGACTTTTCCCCCTACGAGCAGTACTTC	CAIGRDFSPYEQYF
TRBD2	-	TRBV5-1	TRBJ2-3	TGCGCCAGCAGCCCCATAGCGGGGGGCAGCACAGATACGCAGTATTTT	CASSPIAGGSTDTQYF
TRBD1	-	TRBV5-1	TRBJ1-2	TGCGCCAGCAGCTTGGATAGTCGGACAGGTGGCTACACCTTC	CASSLDSRTGGYTF
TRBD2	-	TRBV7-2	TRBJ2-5	TGTGCCAGCAGCTTAGTCGGCCTAGCGGGGGGCAGAGAGACCCAGTACTTC	CASSLVGLAGGRETQYF
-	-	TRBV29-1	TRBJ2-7	TGCAGCGTCGCAGGGATCCTGGAATCCTACGAGCAGTACTTC	CSVAGILESYEQYF
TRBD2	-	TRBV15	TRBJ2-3	TGTGCCACCAGCAGCCCTCCGGGGCGGGAGAACTCAGATACGCAGTATTTT	CATSSPPGRENSDTQYF
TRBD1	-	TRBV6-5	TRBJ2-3	TGTGCCAGCCGCAGTGGGACAGGCGCAGATACGCAGTATTTT	CASRSGTGADTQYF